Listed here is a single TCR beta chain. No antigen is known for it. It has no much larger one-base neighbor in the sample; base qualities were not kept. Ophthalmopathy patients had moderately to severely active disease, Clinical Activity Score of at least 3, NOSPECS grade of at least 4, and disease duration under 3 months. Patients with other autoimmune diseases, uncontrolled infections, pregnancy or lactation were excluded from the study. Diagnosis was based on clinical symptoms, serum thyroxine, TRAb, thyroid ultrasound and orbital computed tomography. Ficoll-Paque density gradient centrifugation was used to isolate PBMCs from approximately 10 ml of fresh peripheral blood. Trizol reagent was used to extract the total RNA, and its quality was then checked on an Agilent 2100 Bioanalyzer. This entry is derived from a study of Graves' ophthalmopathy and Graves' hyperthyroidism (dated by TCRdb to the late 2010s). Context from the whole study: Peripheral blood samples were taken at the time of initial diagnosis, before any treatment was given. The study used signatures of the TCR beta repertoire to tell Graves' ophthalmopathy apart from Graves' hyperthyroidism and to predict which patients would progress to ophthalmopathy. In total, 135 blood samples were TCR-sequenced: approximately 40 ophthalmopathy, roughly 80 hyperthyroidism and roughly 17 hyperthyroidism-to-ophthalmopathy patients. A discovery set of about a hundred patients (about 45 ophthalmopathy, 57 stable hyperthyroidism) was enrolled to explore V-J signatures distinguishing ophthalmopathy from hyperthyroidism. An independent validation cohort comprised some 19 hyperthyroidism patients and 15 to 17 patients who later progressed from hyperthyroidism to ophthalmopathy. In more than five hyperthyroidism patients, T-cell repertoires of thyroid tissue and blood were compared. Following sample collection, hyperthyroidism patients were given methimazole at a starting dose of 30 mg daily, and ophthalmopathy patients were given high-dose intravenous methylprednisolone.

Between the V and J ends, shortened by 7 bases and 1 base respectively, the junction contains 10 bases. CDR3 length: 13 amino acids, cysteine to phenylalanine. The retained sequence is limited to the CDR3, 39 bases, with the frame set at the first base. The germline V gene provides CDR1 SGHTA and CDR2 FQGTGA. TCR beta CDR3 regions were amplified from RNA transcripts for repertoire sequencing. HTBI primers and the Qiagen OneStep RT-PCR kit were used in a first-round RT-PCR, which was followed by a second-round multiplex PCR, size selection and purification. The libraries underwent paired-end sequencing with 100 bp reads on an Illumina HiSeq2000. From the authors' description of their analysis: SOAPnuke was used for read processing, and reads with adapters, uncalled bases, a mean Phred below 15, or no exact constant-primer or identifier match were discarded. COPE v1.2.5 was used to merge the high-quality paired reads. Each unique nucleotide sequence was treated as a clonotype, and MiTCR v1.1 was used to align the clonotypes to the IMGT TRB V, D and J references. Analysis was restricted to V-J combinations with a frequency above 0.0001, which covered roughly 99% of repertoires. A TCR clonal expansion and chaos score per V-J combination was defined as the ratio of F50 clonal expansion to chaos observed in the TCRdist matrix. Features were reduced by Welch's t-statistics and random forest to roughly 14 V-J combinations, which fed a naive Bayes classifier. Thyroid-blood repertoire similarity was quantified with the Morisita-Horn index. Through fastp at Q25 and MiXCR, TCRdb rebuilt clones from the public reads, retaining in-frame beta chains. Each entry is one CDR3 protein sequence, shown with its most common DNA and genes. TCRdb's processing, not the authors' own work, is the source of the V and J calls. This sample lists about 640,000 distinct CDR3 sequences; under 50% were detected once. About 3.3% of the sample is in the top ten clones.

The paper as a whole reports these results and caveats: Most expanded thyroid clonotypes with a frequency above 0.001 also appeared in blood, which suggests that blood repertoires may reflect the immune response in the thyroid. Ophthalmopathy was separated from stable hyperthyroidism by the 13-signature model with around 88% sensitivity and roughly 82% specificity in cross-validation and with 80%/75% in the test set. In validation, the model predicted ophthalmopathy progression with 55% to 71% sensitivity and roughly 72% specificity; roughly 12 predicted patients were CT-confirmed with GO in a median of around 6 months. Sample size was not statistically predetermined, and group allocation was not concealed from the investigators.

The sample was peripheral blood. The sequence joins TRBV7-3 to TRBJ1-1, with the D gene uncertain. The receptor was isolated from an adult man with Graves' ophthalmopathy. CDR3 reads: CASTPYWNTEAFF. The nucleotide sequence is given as TGTGCCAGCACCCCCTATTGGAACACTGAAGCTTTCTTT.